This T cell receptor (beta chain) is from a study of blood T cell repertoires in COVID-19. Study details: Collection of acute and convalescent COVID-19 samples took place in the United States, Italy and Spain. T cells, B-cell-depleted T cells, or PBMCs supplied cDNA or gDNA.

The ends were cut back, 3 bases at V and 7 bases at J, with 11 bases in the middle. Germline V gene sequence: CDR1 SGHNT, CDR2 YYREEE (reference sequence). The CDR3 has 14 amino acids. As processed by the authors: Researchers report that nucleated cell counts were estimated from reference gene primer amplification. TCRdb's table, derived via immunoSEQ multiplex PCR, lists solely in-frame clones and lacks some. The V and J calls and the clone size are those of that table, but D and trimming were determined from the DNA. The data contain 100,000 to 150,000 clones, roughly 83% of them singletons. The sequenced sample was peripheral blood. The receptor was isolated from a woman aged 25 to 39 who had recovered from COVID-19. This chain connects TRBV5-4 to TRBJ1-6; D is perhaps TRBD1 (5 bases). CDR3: CASSSAGNNSPLHF. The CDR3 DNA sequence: TGTGCCAGCAGCTCCGCAGGGAACAATTCACCCCTCCACTTT.